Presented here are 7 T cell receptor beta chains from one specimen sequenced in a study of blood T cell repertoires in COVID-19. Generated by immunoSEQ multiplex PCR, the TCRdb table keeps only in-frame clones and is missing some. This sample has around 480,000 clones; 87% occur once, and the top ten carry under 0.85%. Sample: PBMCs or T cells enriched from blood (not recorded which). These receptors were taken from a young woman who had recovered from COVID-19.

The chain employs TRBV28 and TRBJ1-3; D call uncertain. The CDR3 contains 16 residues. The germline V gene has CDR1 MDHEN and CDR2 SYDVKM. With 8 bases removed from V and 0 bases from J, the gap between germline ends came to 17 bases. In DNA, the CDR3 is TGTGCCAGCGGCGAGAACGAGGGCTACTCTGGAAACACCATATATTTT. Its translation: CASGENEGYSGNTIYF.

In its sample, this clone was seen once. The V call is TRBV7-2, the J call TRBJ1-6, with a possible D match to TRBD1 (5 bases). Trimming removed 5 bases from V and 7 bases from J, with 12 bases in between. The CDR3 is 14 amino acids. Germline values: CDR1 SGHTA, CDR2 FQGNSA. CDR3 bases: TGTGCCAGCAGCATCGACAGCTTAAATTCACCCCTCCACTTT. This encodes CASSIDSLNSPLHF.

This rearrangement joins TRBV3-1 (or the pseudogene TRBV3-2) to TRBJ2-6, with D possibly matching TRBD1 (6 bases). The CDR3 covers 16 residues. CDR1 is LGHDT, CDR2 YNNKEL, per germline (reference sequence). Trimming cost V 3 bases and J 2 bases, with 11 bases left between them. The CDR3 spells CASSHQYRAGANVLTF. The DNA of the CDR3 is TGTGCCAGCAGCCATCAATACAGGGCTGGGGCCAACGTCCTGACTTTC.

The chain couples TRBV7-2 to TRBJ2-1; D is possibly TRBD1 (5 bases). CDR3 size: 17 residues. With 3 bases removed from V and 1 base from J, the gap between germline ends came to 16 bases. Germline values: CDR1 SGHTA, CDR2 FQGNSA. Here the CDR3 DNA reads TGTGCCAGCAGCTTTCAGGGTACCCCACGATCCTACAATGAGCAGTTCTTC. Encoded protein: CASSFQGTPRSYNEQFF.

This chain's CDR3 is CASSQDRGGPTDTQYF. CDR3 nucleotides: TGCGCCAGCAGCCAAGATAGGGGAGGACCCACAGATACGCAGTATTTT. This chain connects TRBV4-1 to TRBJ2-3; D perhaps matches TRBD2 (6 bases). The CDR3 totals 16 residues. The V and J ends lost 0 bases and 2 bases respectively, with 12 bases between them. The germline V gene encodes CDR1 MGHRA and CDR2 YSYEKL.

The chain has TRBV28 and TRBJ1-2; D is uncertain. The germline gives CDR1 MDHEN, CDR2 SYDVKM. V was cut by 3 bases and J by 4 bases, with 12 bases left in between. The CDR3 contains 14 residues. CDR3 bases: TGTGCCAGCAGTTTTTCAACCGAACTCTATGGCTACACCTTC. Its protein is CASSFSTELYGYTF.

The CDR3 spells CSAGTGYEQFF. Here the CDR3 DNA reads TGCAGTGCCGGAACAGGGTATGAGCAGTTCTTC. The V call is TRBV20-1, the J call TRBJ2-1, with a possible D match to TRBD1 (6 bases). Germline CDR1 reads DFQATT; CDR2 reads SNEGSKA (reference sequence). The CDR3 runs to 11 residues. Trimming left V 6 bases short and J 8 bases short, with 11 bases between.